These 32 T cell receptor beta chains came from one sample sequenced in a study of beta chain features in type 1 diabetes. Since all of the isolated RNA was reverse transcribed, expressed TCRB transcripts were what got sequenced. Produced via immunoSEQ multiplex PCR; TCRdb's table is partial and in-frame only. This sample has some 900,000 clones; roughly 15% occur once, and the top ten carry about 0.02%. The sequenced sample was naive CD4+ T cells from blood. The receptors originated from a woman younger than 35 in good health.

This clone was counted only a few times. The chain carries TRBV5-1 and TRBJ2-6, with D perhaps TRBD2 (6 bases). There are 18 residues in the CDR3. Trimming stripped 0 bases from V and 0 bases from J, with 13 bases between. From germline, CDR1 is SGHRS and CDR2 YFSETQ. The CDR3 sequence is CASSLAGLARSGANVLTF. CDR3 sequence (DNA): TGCGCCAGCAGCTTGGCGGGACTTGCTCGCTCTGGGGCCAACGTCCTGACTTTC.

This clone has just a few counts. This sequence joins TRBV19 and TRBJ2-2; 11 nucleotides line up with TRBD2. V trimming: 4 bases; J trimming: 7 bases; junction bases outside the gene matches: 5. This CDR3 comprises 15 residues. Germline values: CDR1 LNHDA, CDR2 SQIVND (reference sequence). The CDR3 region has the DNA TGTGCCAGTAGTAGTACTAGCGGGAGAAACGGGGAGCTGTTTTTT. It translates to CASSSTSGRNGELFF. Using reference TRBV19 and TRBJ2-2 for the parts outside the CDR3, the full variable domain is DGGITQSPKYLFRKEGQNVTLSCEQNLNHDAMYWYRQDPGQGLRLIYYSQIVNDFQKGDIAEGYSVSREKKESFPLTVTSAQKNPTAFYLCASSSTSGRNGELFFGEGSRLTVL.

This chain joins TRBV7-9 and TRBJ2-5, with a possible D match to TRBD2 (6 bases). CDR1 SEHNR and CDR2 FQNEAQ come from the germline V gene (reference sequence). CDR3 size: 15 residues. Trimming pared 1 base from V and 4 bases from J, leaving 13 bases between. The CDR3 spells CASSLGRGSPETQYF. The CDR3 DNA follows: TGTGCCAGCAGCTTAGGGCGGGGTAGCCCAGAGACCCAGTACTTC.

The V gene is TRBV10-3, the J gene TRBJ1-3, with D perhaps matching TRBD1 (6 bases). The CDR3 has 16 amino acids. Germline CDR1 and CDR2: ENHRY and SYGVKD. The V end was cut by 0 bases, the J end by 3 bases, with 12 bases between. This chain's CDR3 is CAISESRARGGNTIYF. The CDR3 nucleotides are TGTGCCATCAGTGAGTCGCGTGCCAGGGGTGGAAACACCATATATTTT.

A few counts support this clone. Here the CDR3 reads CASSQIAYQYF. The CDR3 nucleotides are TGTGCCAGCAGTCAAATAGCGTACCAGTACTTC. The chain recombines TRBV28 with TRBJ2-5, with D perhaps TRBD2 (5 bases). V gave up 5 bases and J gave up 10 bases, with 11 bases separating them. The CDR3 totals 11 residues. CDR1 is MDHEN and CDR2 is SYDVKM in the germline V gene. The whole variable domain, remainder taken from reference TRBV28 and TRBJ2-5, is DVKVTQSSRYLVKRTGEKVFLECVQDMDHENMFWYRQDPGLGLRLIYFSYDVKMKEKGDIPEGYSVSREKKERFSLILESASTNQTSMYLCASSQIAYQYFGPGTRLLVL.

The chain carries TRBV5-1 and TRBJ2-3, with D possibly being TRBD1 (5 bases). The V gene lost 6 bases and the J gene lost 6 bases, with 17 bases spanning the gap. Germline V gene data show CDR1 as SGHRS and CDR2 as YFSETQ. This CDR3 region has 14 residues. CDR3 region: CASTEVGKGDTQYF. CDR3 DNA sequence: TGCGCCAGCACCGAGGTAGGGAAGGGGGATACGCAGTATTTT.

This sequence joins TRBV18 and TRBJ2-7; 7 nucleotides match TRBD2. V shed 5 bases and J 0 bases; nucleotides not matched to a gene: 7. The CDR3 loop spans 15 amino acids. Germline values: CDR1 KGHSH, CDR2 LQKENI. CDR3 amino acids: CASSELATSSYEQYF. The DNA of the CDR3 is TGTGCCAGCTCAGAACTAGCGACAAGCTCCTACGAGCAGTACTTC.

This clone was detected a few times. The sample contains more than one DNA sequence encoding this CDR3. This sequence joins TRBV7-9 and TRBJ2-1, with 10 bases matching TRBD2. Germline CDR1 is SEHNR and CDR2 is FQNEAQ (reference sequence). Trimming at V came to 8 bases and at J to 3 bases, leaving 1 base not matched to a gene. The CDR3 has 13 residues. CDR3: CASSSGSYNEQFF. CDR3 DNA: TGTGCCAGCTCTAGCGGGAGCTACAATGAGCAGTTCTTC.

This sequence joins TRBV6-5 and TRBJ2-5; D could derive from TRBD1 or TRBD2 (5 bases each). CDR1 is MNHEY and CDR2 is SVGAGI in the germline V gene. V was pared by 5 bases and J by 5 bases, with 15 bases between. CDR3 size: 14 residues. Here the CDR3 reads CASSRWGYRETQYF. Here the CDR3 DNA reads TGTGCCAGCAGTAGATGGGGGTATAGGGAGACCCAGTACTTC.

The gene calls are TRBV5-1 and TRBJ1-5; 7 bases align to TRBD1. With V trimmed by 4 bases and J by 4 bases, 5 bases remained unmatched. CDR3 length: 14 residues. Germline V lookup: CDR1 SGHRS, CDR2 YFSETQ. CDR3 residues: CASSPGTVNQPQHF. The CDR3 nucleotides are TGCGCCAGCAGCCCCGGGACAGTTAATCAGCCCCAGCATTTT.

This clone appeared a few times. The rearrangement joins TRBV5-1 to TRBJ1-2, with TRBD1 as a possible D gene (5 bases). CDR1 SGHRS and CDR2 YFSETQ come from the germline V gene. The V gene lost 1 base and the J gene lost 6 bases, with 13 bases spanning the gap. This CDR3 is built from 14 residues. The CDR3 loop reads CASSLRGTDHGYTF. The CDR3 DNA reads TGCGCCAGCAGCTTGCGAGGGACGGACCATGGCTACACCTTC.

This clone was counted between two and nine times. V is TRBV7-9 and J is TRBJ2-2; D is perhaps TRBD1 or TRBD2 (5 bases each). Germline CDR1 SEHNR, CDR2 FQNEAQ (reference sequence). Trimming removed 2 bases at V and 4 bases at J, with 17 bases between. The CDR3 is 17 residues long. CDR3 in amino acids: CASSLRARGSSTGELFF. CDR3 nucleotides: TGTGCCAGCAGCTTACGGGCGAGGGGCTCGAGCACCGGGGAGCTGTTTTTT.

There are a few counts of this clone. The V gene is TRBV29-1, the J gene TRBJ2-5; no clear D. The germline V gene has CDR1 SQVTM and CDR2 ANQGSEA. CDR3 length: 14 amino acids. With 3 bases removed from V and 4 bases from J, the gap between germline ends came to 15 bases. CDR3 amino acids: CSVDKVRWGETQYF. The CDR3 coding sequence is TGCAGCGTTGATAAGGTTAGGTGGGGAGAGACCCAGTACTTC. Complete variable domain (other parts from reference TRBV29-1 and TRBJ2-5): SAVISQKPSRDICQRGTSLTIQCQVDSQVTMMFWYRQQPGQSLTLIATANQGSEATYESGFVIDKFPISRPNLTFSTLTVSNMSPEDSSIYLCSVDKVRWGETQYFGPGTRLLVL.

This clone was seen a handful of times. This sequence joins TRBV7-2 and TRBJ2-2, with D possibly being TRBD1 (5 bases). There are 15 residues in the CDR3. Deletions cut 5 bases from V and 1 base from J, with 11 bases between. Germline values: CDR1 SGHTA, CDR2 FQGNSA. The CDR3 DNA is TGTGCCAGCAGCCCCCTTCAGGGGAACACCGGGGAGCTGTTTTTT. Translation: CASSPLQGNTGELFF.

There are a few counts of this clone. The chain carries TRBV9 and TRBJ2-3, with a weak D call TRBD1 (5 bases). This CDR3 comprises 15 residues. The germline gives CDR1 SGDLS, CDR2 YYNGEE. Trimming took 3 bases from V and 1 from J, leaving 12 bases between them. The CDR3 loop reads CASSGNRWGTDTQYF. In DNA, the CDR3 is TGTGCCAGCAGCGGAAACAGGTGGGGCACAGATACGCAGTATTTT.

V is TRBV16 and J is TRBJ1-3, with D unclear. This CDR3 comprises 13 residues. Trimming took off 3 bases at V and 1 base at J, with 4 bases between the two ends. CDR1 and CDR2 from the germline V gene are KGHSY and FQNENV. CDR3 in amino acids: CASSQQSGNTIYF. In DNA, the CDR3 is TGTGCCAGCAGCCAGCAATCTGGAAACACCATATATTTT.

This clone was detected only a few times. The CDR3 bases are TGTGCCAGCAGCGTGGCGGGACTAGCGTTTTACAATGAGCAGTTCTTC. Protein product: CASSVAGLAFYNEQFF. The chain recombines TRBV7-2 with TRBJ2-1; 10 nucleotides line up with TRBD2. V lost 5 bases to trimming and J lost 4 bases; unmatched junction nucleotides: 8. This CDR3 region has 16 residues. From germline, CDR1 is SGHTA and CDR2 FQGNSA.

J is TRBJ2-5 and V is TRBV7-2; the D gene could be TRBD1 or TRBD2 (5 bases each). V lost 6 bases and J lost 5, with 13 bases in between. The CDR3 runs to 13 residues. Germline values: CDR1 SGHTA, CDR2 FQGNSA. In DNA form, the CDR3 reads TGTGCCAGCAGGGGGGTCCCAGGGGAGACCCAGTACTTC. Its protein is CASRGVPGETQYF.

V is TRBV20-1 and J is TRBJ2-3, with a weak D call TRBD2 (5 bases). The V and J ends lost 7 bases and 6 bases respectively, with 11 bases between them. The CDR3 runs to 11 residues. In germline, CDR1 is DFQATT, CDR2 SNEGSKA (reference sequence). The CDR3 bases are TGCAGTGTGATTAGGAGGGATACGCAGTATTTT. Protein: CSVIRRDTQYF.

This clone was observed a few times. Here the CDR3 DNA reads TGCGCCAGCAGCTTGGCCGGGCTAAGGGACGGGACAGATACGCAGTATTTT. It specifies CASSLAGLRDGTDTQYF. The V call is TRBV5-1, the J call TRBJ2-3; D may be TRBD1 or TRBD2 (5 bases each). V dropped 0 bases and J dropped 3 bases, with 17 bases sitting between them. The CDR3 is 17 residues long. Germline lookup yields CDR1 SGHRS and CDR2 YFSETQ.

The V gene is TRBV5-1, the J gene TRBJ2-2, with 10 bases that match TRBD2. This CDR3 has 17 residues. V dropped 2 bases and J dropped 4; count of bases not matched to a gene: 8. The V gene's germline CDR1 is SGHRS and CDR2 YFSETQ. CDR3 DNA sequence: TGCGCCAGCAGCTTCCCGACTAGCGGGTCGGGCACCGGGGAGCTGTTTTTT. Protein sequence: CASSFPTSGSGTGELFF.

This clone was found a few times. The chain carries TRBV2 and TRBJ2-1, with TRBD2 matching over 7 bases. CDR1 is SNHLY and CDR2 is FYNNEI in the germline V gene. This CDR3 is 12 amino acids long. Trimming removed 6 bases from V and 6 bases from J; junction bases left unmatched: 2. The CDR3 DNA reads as TGTGCCAGCAGGGGGGAGGGCAATGAGCAGTTCTTC. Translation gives CASRGEGNEQFF.

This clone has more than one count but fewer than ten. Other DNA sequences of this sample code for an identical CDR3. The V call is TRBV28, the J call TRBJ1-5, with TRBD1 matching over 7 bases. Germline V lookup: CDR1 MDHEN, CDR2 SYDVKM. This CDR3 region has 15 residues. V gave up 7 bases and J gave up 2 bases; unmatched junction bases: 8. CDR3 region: CASTTTGTGNQPQHF. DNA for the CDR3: TGTGCCAGCACTACCACCGGGACAGGCAATCAGCCCCAGCATTTT.

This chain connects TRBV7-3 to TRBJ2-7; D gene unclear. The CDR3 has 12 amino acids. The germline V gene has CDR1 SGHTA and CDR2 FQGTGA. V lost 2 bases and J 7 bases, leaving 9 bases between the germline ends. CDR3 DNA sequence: TGTGCCAGCAGCTTACCGGCCGGAGAGCAGTACTTC. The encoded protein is CASSLPAGEQYF. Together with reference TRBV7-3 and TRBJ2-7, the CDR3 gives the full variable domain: GAGVSQTPSNKVTEKGKYVELRCDPISGHTALYWYRQSLGQGPEFLIYFQGTGAADDSGLPNDRFFAVRPEGSVSTLKIQRTERGDSAVYLCASSLPAGEQYFGPGTRLTVT.

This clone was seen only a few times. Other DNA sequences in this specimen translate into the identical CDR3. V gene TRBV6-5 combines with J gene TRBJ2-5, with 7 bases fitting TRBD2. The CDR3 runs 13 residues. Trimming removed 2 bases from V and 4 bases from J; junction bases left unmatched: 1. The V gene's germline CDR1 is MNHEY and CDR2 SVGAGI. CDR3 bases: TGTGCCAGCAGTTACGCGGGAGTAGAGACCCAGTACTTC. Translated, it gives CASSYAGVETQYF.

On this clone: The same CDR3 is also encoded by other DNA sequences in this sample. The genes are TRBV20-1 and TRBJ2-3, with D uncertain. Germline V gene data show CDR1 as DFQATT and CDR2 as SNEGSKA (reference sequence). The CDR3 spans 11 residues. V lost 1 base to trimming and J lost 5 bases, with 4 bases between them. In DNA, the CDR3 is TGCAGTGCTAGAGGATTAGATACGCAGTATTTT. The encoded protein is CSARGLDTQYF.

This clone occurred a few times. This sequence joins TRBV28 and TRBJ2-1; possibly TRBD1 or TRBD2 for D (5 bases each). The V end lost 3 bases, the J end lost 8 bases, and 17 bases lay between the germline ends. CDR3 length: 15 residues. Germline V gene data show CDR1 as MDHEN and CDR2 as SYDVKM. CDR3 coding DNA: TGTGCCAGCAGTTTCCTACTAGGGGCCCCCCATGAGCAGTTCTTC. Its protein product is CASSFLLGAPHEQFF.

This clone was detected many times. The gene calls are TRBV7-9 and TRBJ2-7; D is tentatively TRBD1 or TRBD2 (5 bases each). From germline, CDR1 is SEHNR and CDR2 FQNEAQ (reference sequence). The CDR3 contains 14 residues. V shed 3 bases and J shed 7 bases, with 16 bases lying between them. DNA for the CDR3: TGTGCCAGCAGCTTTCGTCAGGCCGAGGGGGAGCAGTACTTC. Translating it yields CASSFRQAEGEQYF. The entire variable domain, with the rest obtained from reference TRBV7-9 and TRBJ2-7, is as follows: DTGVSQNPRHKITKRGQNVTFRCDPISEHNRLYWYRQTLGQGPEFLTYFQNEAQLEKSRLLSDRFSAERPKGSFSTLEIQRTEQGDSAMYLCASSFRQAEGEQYFGPGTRLTVT.

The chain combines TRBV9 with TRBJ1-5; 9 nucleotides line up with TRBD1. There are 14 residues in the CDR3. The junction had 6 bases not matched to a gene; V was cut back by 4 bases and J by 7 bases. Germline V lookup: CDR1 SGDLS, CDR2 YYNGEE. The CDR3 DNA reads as TGTGCCAGCAGCTTGCTGGGACAGGGCCAGCCCCAGCATTTT. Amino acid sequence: CASSLLGQGQPQHF.

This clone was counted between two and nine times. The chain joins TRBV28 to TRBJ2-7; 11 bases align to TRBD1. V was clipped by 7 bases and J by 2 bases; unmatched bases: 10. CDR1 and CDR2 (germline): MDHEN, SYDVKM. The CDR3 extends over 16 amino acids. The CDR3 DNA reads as TGTGCCAGCAACCGTGGACAGGGGGCCGCAGCCTACGAGCAGTACTTC. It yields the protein CASNRGQGAAAYEQYF.

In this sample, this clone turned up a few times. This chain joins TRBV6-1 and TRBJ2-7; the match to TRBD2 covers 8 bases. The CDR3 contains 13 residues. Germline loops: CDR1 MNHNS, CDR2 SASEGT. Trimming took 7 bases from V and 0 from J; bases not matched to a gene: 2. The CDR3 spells CASNSGASYEQYF. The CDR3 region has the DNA TGTGCCAGCAATAGCGGGGCCTCCTACGAGCAGTACTTC.

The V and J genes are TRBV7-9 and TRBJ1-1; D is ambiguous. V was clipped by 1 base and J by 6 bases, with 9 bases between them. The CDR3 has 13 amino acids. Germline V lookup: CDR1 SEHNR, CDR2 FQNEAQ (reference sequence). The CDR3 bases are TGTGCCAGCAGCTTAGGACCGGGCGCTGAAGCTTTCTTT. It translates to CASSLGPGAEAFF. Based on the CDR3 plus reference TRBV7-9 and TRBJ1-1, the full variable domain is DTGVSQNPRHKITKRGQNVTFRCDPISEHNRLYWYRQTLGQGPEFLTYFQNEAQLEKSRLLSDRFSAERPKGSFSTLEIQRTEQGDSAMYLCASSLGPGAEAFFGQGTRLTVV.